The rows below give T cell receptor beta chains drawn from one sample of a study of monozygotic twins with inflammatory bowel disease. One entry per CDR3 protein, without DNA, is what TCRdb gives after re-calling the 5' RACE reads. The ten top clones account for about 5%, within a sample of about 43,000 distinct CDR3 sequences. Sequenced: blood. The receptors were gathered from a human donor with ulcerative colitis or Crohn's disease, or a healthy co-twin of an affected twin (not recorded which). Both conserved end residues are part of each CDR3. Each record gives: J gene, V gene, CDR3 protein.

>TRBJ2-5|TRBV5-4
CASSPRDRVKETQYF
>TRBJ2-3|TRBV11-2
CASSLLGGLIGDTQYF
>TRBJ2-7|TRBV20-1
CSAVYQGKGTYEQYF
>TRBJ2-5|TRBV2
CASSVGETQYF
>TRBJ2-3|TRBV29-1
CSASWAGYFPDTQYF
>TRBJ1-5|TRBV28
CASSRKDRVIGQPQHF
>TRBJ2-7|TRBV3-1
CASSQGLSTYEQYF
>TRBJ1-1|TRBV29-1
CSARTGDNTEAFF
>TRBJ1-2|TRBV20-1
CSTLVAGAYGYTF
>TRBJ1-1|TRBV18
CASSPPQITEAFF
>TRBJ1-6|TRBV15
CATSRGGATNSPLHF
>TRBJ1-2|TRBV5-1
CASSLDGTASGGYTF
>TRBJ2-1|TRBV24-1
CAILQWELADNEQFF
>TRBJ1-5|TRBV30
CAWSGGNQPQHF
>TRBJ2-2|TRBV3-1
CASSRDGGHTGELFF
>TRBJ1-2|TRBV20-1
CSAQQGDYGYTF
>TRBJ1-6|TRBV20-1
CSALDRGLRSYNSPLHF
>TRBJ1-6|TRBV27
CASSLISPENSRSYNSPLHF
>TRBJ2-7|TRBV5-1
CASSLYSGITYEQYF
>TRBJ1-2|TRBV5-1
CASSLAVATDGYTF
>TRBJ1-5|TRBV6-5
CASSPFFMGQAVNQPQHF
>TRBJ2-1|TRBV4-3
CASSHGLAGGNEQFF
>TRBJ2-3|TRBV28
CASKFTDTQYF
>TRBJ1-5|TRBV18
CASSPLDSNQPQHF
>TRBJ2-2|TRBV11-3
CASSLHTGELFF
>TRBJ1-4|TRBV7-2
CASSLGVTRGEKLFF
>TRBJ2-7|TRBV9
CASSVAAGEQYF
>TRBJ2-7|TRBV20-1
CSARKAGPSSYEQYF
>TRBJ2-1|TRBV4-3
CASSQEGWNEQFF
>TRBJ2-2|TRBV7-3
CASSLSVVGGELFF
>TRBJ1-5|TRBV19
CASSSGTGRQPQHF
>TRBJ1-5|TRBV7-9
CASSLGGTNQPQHF
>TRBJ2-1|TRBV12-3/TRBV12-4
CASSETSIGSYNEQFF
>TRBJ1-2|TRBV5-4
CASSLESTGGYGYTF
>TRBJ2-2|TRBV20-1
CSARGGTSGGGGELFF
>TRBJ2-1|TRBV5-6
CASSLGQRGGREQFF
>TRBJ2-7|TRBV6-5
CASSPDQYEQYF
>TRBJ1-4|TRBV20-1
CSARDTSGTRKLFF
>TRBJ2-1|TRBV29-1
CSVGPTGNEQFF
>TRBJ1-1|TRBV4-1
CASSQDGGTEAFF
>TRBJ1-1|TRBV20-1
CSARVPGLNTEAFF
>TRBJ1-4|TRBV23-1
CASSQPSMTGPNEKLFF
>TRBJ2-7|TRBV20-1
CSARDTSGVIYEQYF
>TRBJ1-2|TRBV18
CASSPESGWKGYTF
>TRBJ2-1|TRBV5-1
CASSWGVEGGRSSSEGEQFF
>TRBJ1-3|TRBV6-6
CASSLNGAGNTIYF
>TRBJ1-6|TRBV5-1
CASSFQRNSPLHF
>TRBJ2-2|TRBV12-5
CASGLLQGSTGELFF
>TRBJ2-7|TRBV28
CASRRTGQGGSYEQYF
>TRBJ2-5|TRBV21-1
CASSKIRLAGIKETQYF
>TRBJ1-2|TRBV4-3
CASSQNRGTGAASYGYTF